Listed below are T cell receptor beta chains from one sample, sequenced in a study of blood T cell repertoires in COVID-19. TCRdb's copy holds only in-frame clones and misses some; the assay was immunoSEQ multiplex PCR. This table has around 160,000 clones, around four fifths appearing once. Sequences were obtained from peripheral blood. Every receptor here comes from a woman in her thirties or forties with active or convalescent COVID-19. Each CDR3 is given with its conserved first and last residue. The D gene is left open where the match is weak. Clone size is shown for a subset of rows, as once, few, many or a class of expanded clone.

v_gene	j_gene	abundance	d_gene	CDR3nt	CDR3aa
TRBV30	TRBJ2-7	.	TRBD1	TGTGCCTGGAAAAGACCCGGGGACAGCGGAAAACCACAGTACTTC	CAWKRPGDSGKPQYF
TRBV6-5	TRBJ1-2	.	.	TGTGCCAGCAGGCCCCGACAGGACAACTTCTATGGCTACACCTTC	CASRPRQDNFYGYTF
TRBV19	TRBJ1-2	.	.	TGTGCCAGCACCAGGGACTCCCGGTCTAACTATGGCTACACCTTC	CASTRDSRSNYGYTF
TRBV5-8	TRBJ1-2	.	.	TGTGCCAGCAGCCCGATGGGGCAGGTCTATGGCTACACCTTC	CASSPMGQVYGYTF
TRBV5-8	TRBJ1-1	.	TRBD1	TGTGCCAGCAGCTGGGACAGACCCACTGAAGCTTTCTTT	CASSWDRPTEAFF
TRBV7-2	TRBJ2-5	.	TRBD1	TGTGCCAGCAGCTCAGCGTACCCGGGATATGGACAGGACAAGAGGACCCAGTACTTC	CASSSAYPGYGQDKRTQYF
TRBV12-5	TRBJ1-2	.	.	TGTGCTAGTGGCTCTAACACAGGCTCTGGTGGCTACACCTTC	CASGSNTGSGGYTF
TRBV6-2/TRBV6-3	TRBJ2-7	.	TRBD2	TGTGCCAGCAGTTACGGGGGGGATAAGCTCTACGAGCAGTACTTC	CASSYGGDKLYEQYF
TRBV7-9	TRBJ1-2	.	.	TGTGCCAGCAGCATGGTGAGACAGGTGCAAGGCTACACCTTC	CASSMVRQVQGYTF
TRBV5-4	TRBJ2-5	.	.	TGTGCCAGCAGCCCGGACAGTTTCGCCCAAGAGACCCAGTACTTC	CASSPDSFAQETQYF
TRBV27	TRBJ1-1	.	TRBD1	TGTGCCAGCCTAGACAGGGCGGGCACTGAAGCTTTCTTT	CASLDRAGTEAFF
TRBV5-5	TRBJ1-2	.	.	TGTGCCAGCAGCTTGACAGCTTCTAACTATGGCTACACCTTC	CASSLTASNYGYTF
TRBV6-6	TRBJ2-7	.	TRBD1	TGTGCCAGCAGTCAACACTTGGGACAGGGTGGAGGCGAGCAGTACTTC	CASSQHLGQGGGEQYF
TRBV5-4	TRBJ2-7	few	TRBD2	TGTGCCAGCAGCTTGTCGGTGCGGGGGGCGGTCGAGCAGTACTTC	CASSLSVRGAVEQYF
TRBV27	TRBJ1-4	few	.	TGTGCCAGCAGTTCCCTCCTGACGGCGGGCCAAAGAAAACTGTTTTTT	CASSSLLTAGQRKLFF
TRBV18	TRBJ2-4	.	.	TGTGCCAGCTCACCAGGGGCTAGTCGCAAAAACATTCAGTACTTC	CASSPGASRKNIQYF
TRBV7-2	TRBJ1-1	.	.	TGTGCCAGCAGCTTAGTTGGGGCAAACACTGAAGCTTTCTTT	CASSLVGANTEAFF
TRBV28	TRBJ2-3	.	TRBD1	TGTGCCAGCGTAATGGACAGGGCGACAGATACGCAGTATTTT	CASVMDRATDTQYF
TRBV6-1	TRBJ1-5	.	.	TGTGCCAGCAGTGAAAACGAGTTACAGCCCCAGCATTTT	CASSENELQPQHF
TRBV13	TRBJ1-1	once	TRBD1	TGTGCCAGCAGCCGAAGGACAGGGGCTATGAACACTGAAGCTTTCTTT	CASSRRTGAMNTEAFF
TRBV6-5	TRBJ1-1	.	.	TGTGCCAGCAAGAACAGGGTTATGAACACTGAAGCTTTCTTT	CASKNRVMNTEAFF
TRBV28	TRBJ1-6	.	.	TGTGCCAGCAGTCAAACAGGGCCTTCGAGAAATTCACCCCTCCACTTT	CASSQTGPSRNSPLHF
TRBV9	TRBJ2-7	few	.	TGTGCCAGCAGCGTAGACCAGGGGCCGGCCTACGAGCAGTACTTC	CASSVDQGPAYEQYF
TRBV27	TRBJ1-5	.	.	TGTGCCAGCAGTCCCAGTACAGGGAATCAGCCCCAGCATTTT	CASSPSTGNQPQHF
TRBV19	TRBJ1-1	.	.	TGTGCCAGTAGGGAGGGACCTGTGAACACTGAAGCTTTCTTT	CASREGPVNTEAFF
TRBV7-2	TRBJ1-2	.	TRBD1	TGTGCCAGCAGCTTTAATACAGGGGTTGGTGGCTACACCTTC	CASSFNTGVGGYTF
TRBV4-1	TRBJ2-7	.	TRBD2	TGCGCCAGCAGCCAAGTGGGGACTAAATCCTACGAGCAGTACTTC	CASSQVGTKSYEQYF
TRBV28	TRBJ2-3	once	TRBD2	TGTGCCAGCAGGGGGGGAGGGAAGGATACGCAGTATTTT	CASRGGGKDTQYF
TRBV30	TRBJ1-5	.	.	TGTGCCTGGAGTGTAGGCCAGGCCGATCAGCCCCAGCATTTT	CAWSVGQADQPQHF
TRBV30	TRBJ1-5	.	.	TGTGCCTGGAGTTACAGGGACCTGAGGCCCCAGCATTTT	CAWSYRDLRPQHF
TRBV4-3	TRBJ2-7	.	TRBD2	TGCGCCAGCAGCCAAATCCGGACTAGCGGAATCCTCTCCTACGAGCAGTACTTC	CASSQIRTSGILSYEQYF
TRBV28	TRBJ2-7	.	.	TGTGCCAGCAGTTTATACGGCTTGCGGATCGCCAACTACGAGCAGTACTTC	CASSLYGLRIANYEQYF
TRBV5-1	TRBJ1-1	.	.	TGCGCCAGCAGTTTAGGGAGTGAAGCTTTCTTT	CASSLGSEAFF
TRBV4-3	TRBJ2-2	.	TRBD2	TGCGCCAGCAGCCAAGATGGGGGACTAGCGGGAGCTGGGGAGCTGTTTTTT	CASSQDGGLAGAGELFF
TRBV7-8	TRBJ2-1	few	.	TGTGCCAGCAGCCCCTTGCGGGAGCAGTTCTTC	CASSPLREQFF
TRBV28	TRBJ1-5	.	TRBD1	TGTGCCAGCCGGACAGGGGGCGTTCAGCCCCAGCATTTT	CASRTGGVQPQHF
TRBV14	TRBJ1-2	few	.	TGTGCCAGCAGCCAAGATCGTATCGGGGTTCTCTCCTATGGCTACACCTTC	CASSQDRIGVLSYGYTF
TRBV7-2	TRBJ2-1	few	TRBD1	TGTGCCAGCAGCTTAGAGAGGACAGGACCGCAGTTCTTC	CASSLERTGPQFF
TRBV7-9	TRBJ1-5	.	.	TGTGCCAGCAGCGCCACAGGGAACAGCAATCAGCCCCAGCATTTT	CASSATGNSNQPQHF
TRBV6-2/TRBV6-3	TRBJ1-5	.	.	TGTGCCAGCAGTTACTCGAGAAAAACAGGTTATTATAGCAATCAGCCCCAGCATTTT	CASSYSRKTGYYSNQPQHF
TRBV7-9	TRBJ2-1	.	.	TGTGCCAGCAGCCCCTCGGACAGTTTGGGGAATGAGCAGTTCTTC	CASSPSDSLGNEQFF
TRBV6-2/TRBV6-3	TRBJ1-5	few	.	TGTGCCAGCAGTTACGGAGGACAGCTGGGCAATCAGCCCCAGCATTTT	CASSYGGQLGNQPQHF
TRBV7-2	TRBJ1-5	.	.	TGTGCCAGCAGCCCCCGGGGAGGTTCGGGCAATCAGCCCCAGCATTTT	CASSPRGGSGNQPQHF
TRBV20-1	TRBJ2-3	.	.	TGCAGTGCTAGTAGGGGGGGCAGGTCAGATACGCAGTATTTT	CSASRGGRSDTQYF
TRBV18	TRBJ1-2	.	TRBD1	TGTGCCAGCTCACCAACCGGCAGGGGGCGCGGGGGCTACACCTTC	CASSPTGRGRGGYTF
TRBV29-1	TRBJ1-1	.	TRBD1	TGCAGCGTTGTCGGGACAGGGGGATCGTACACTGAAGCTTTCTTT	CSVVGTGGSYTEAFF
TRBV4-1	TRBJ1-5	.	TRBD1	TGCGCCAGCAGCCAAGGGGGACAGCCTCATCAGCCCCAGCATTTT	CASSQGGQPHQPQHF
TRBV9	TRBJ2-2	.	.	TGTGCTAGCAGCGTAGTAGCGGAAAACACCGGGGAGCTGTTTTTT	CASSVVAENTGELFF
TRBV18	TRBJ1-2	.	.	TGTGCCAGCTCCCAGGGGAACTATGGCTACACCTTC	CASSQGNYGYTF
TRBV19	TRBJ2-2	.	TRBD1	TGTGCCAGTAGTGTCTTCCCGGGACAGGGGGCGCGAACCGGGGAGCTGTTTTTT	CASSVFPGQGARTGELFF